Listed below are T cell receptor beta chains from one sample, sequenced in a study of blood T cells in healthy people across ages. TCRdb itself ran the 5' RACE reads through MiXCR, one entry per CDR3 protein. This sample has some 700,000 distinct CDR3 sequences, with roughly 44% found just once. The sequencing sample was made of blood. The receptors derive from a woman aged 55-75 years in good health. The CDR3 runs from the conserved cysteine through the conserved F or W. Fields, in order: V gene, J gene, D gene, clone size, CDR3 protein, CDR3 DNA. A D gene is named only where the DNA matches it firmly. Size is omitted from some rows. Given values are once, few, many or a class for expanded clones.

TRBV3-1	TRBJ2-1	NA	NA	CASRGQYPYNEQFF	TGTGCCAGCCGGGGCCAGTATCCCTACAATGAGCAGTTCTTC
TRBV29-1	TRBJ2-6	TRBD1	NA	CSVFSLPGQGLSGANVLTF	TGCAGCGTATTCAGCCTCCCGGGACAGGGACTCTCTGGGGCCAACGTCCTGACTTTC
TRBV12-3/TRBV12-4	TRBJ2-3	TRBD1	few	CASSRTGTGGKDTQYF	TGTGCCAGCAGTCGTACCGGGACAGGGGGCAAAGATACGCAGTATTTT
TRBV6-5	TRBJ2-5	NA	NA	CASSYSRGYSNNEQYF	TGTGCCAGCAGTTACTCGAGGGGGTATAGTAACAATGAGCAGTACTTC
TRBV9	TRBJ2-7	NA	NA	CASARRGEASYEQYF	TGTGCCAGCGCGAGACGGGGTGAAGCCTCCTACGAGCAGTACTTC
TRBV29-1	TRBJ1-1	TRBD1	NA	CSVSPGQGTEAFF	TGCAGCGTCTCCCCGGGACAGGGGACTGAAGCTTTCTTT
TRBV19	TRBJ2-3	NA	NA	CASRTTSRGADTQYF	TGTGCCAGTAGAACGACTAGCAGGGGGGCAGATACGCAGTATTTT
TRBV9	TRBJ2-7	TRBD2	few	CASSSTGSGGLAYEQYF	TGTGCCAGCAGCTCGACCGGGTCGGGAGGACTTGCCTACGAGCAGTACTTC
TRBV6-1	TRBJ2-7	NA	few	CASSDQSTGPYEQYF	TGTGCCAGCAGTGACCAGTCGACAGGCCCCTACGAGCAGTACTTC
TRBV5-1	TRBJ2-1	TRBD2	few	CASSLEAGVYNEQFF	TGCGCCAGCAGCTTGGAAGCGGGGGTATACAATGAGCAGTTCTTC
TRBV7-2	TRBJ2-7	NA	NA	CASSDPGRTLYEQYF	TGTGCCAGCAGCGACCCAGGGAGGACACTCTACGAGCAGTACTTC
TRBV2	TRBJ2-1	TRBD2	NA	CASSLSGGFNEQFF	TGTGCCAGCAGCCTTAGCGGGGGATTCAATGAGCAGTTCTTC
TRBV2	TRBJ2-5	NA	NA	CASNTEKTQYF	TGTGCCAGCAATACGGAAAAGACCCAGTACTTC
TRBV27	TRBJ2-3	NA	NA	CASSLSSMGITDTQYF	TGTGCCAGCAGTTTATCCTCGATGGGGATCACAGATACGCAGTATTTT
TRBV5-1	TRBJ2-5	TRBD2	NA	CASSTLAGSGETQYF	TGCGCCAGCAGCACCTTAGCGGGCTCAGGAGAGACCCAGTACTTC
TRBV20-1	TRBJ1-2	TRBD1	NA	CSARAPGQGYGYTF	TGCAGTGCTAGAGCTCCGGGACAGGGTTATGGCTACACCTTC
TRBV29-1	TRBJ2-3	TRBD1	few	CSVSGTGGDTQYF	TGCAGCGTTTCTGGGACAGGGGGCGATACGCAGTATTTT
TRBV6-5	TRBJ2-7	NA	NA	CASMSGQSGYEQYF	TGTGCCAGCATGTCCGGACAGAGTGGTTACGAGCAGTACTTC
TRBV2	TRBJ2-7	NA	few	CASTGGVSSVYEQYF	TGTGCCAGCACAGGTGGCGTATCGTCAGTCTACGAGCAGTACTTC
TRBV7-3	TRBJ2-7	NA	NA	CASSGTPGGEQYF	TGTGCCAGCAGTGGGACGCCCGGGGGCGAGCAGTACTTC
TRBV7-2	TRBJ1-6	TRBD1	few	CASSLDLGTGGYYNSPLHF	TGTGCCAGCAGCTTAGATCTTGGGACAGGGGGTTACTATAATTCACCCCTCCACTTT
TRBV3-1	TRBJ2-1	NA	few	CASSQSGTYNEQFF	TGTGCCAGCAGCCAATCGGGGACCTACAATGAGCAGTTCTTC
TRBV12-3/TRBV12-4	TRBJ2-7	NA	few	CASSPRGLPREQYF	TGTGCCAGCAGTCCTAGGGGCCTCCCTCGGGAGCAGTACTTC
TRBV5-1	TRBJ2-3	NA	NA	CASSSQRGTDTQYF	TGCGCCAGCAGCTCGCAGCGGGGCACAGATACGCAGTATTTT
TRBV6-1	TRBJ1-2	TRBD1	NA	CASSEGQVDYGYTF	TGTGCCAGCAGTGAGGGACAGGTGGACTATGGCTACACCTTC